This entry concerns a single TCR beta chain. Its antigen is not yet known. Per-base quality was not reported, and no clone a single base away is much larger than it. Receptor amplification or capture employed the immunoSEQ multiplex PCR assay. For most patients, genomic DNA was isolated with the Qiagen DNeasy Blood and Tissue Kit and sent frozen to Adaptive Biotechnologies for TCR sequencing. High-throughput TCR-beta CDR3 sequencing of genomic DNA from most patients was performed by Adaptive Biotechnologies. The published analysis was carried out like this. Adaptive's ImmunoSEQ software was the source of the TCR sequencing data for 15 to 20 patients, while a few other patients were processed with MiXCR and VDJtools. To correct CD4 versus CD8 sorting errors, any sequence found in both subsets at a frequency ratio below 5:1 was removed. CDR3 nucleotide sequences shared between donor and recipient were removed because their origin could not be assigned. To count as alloreactive, a clone needed at least 2-fold expansion over unstimulated cells and a minimum CFSE-low frequency of 0.002% (template counts) or 0.001% (read counts). A clone was considered mappable if detected in the sequenced pre-transplant spleen, lymph node, or MLR CFSE-low populations of the donor or recipient. The cumulative frequency of alloreactive clones was calculated as a percentage of all sequences, weighted by copy number. The table comes from immuneACCESS by way of TCRdb, which keeps in-frame sequences with V and J called. Part of the clones is missing from these tables; in studies checked, under half for an unresolved V gene and the rest for unknown reasons. V, J and clone size are taken as reported in that table, and D and trimming were inferred from the DNA itself. This sample is represented by about 90,000 clones; around 84% of them were singletons. Of the sample, roughly 0.83% is held by the ten largest clones.

Sample time point, as interpreted from the label and publication: cells obtained before transplantation from donor or recipient. CD3+CD4+ and CD3+CD8+ populations were FACS-sorted from unstimulated pre-transplant donor and recipient cells taken from spleen or lymph nodes. Via the germline V gene, CDR1 is MDHEN and CDR2 SYDVKM. Reading from cysteine to phenylalanine, the CDR3 counts 15 amino acids. Only CDR3 DNA is held: 45 bases, read in frame from base 1. The germline ends are 12 bases apart after V is trimmed by 2 bases and J by 2 bases. The entry originates in a study of graft-versus-host responses after intestinal transplantation (dated by TCRdb to about 2021). Some background on the complete study: Recipients received multivisceral, liver-intestinal, or isolated intestinal transplants. All recipients received anti-thymocyte globulin induction followed by maintenance tacrolimus and steroids for around three years. Bulk TCR-beta CDR3 sequencing was used to track graft-versus-host and host-versus-graft alloreactive T cell clones in the graft, circulation and bone marrow after intestinal transplantation. To identify alloreactive clones, pre-transplant mixed lymphocyte reaction products were sequenced and then compared with unstimulated pre-transplant donor and recipient T cells. Of the roughly 23 intestinal transplant recipients enrolled in the cohort, one of whom was a retransplant, a few patients without pretransplant specimens were excluded. Donor T cell macrochimerism was defined as a peak of at least 4% donor T cells among recipient peripheral blood mononuclear cells. Rather than going through the commercial service, samples from three later patients were sequenced in-house on an Illumina MiSeq and processed with MiXCR.

Results and caveats for the whole study, not just this receptor: Peak levels of circulating GvH clones were associated with declines in HvG clones early after transplant. High GvH to HvG T cell clonal ratios were observed in the allografts of patients with donor T cell macrochimerism. Conclusions were limited by the relatively low number and heterogeneity of intestinal transplant patients. GvH clones were detected in recipient bone marrow, and some appeared earlier in ileal mucosa or blood, consistent with an intestinal mucosal origin.

The clonotype comes from a human donor who received an intestinal transplant. The chain uses TRBV28 and TRBJ2-5, and TRBD1 may be the D gene, going by 6 matching bases. Here the sequenced sample was unstimulated CD4+ T cells sorted from spleen or lymph node cells, taken before intestinal transplant. CDR3 loop: CASSLGTLGQETQYF. The DNA sequence is as follows: TGTGCCAGCAGTTTAGGGACACTAGGTCAAGAGACCCAGTACTTC.